This T cell receptor (beta chain) is from a study of radiotherapy plus CTLA-4 blockade in lung cancer. Background on the study: Disease control was seen in 25% to 40% of patients, objective responses in approximately 19%.

Repertoires were generated with immunoSEQ multiplex PCR, while TCRdb's copy carries only in-frame clones and drops some. Found here are 75,000 to 100,000 clones, about 86% of them singletons; the top ten hold about 5.3%. The study treated chemo-refractory metastatic non-small-cell lung cancer patients with focal radiation plus ipilimumab CTLA-4 blockade. General study findings and limits: Early blood T cell clone changes and increased post-radiation serum interferon-beta were reportedly the strongest response predictors. An expansion of tumor-derived TCR clones occurred in blood after radiotherapy plus ipilimumab.

Germline CDR1 reads SGHAT; CDR2 reads FQNNGV. The CDR3 loop spans 13 amino acids. V was pared by 3 bases and J by 6 bases, with 10 bases between. In the case of this clone: Its antigen is as yet unknown.

The TCR comes from a human donor with non-small cell lung cancer that progressed on radiotherapy plus ipilimumab. Source: peripheral blood, taken from a patient treated with radiotherapy plus ipilimumab. This chain links TRBV11-2 with TRBJ2-3, with D unresolved. The CDR3 DNA reads as TGTGCCAGCAGCTTCCCCGGGTTGGATACGCAGTATTTT. The encoded protein is CASSFPGLDTQYF. The entire variable domain, with the rest obtained from reference TRBV11-2 and TRBJ2-3, is as follows: EAGVAQSPRYKIIEKRQSVAFWCNPISGHATLYWYQQILGQGPKLLIQFQNNGVVDDSQLPKDRFSAERLKGVDSTLKIQPAKLEDSAVYLCASSFPGLDTQYFGPGTRLTVL.